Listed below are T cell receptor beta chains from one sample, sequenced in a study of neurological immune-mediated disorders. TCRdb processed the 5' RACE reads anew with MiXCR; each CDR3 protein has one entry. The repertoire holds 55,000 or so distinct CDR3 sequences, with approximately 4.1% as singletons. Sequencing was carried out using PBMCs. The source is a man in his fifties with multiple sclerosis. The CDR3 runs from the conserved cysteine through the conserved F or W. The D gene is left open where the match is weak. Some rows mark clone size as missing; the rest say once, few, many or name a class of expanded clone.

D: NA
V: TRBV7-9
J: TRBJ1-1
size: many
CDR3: CASSSQGRGFTEAFF
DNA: TGTGCCAGCAGCTCCCAAGGGAGGGGGTTTACTGAAGCTTTCTTT

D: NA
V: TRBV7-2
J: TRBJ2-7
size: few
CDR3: CASGQEYEQYF
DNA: TGTGCCAGCGGCCAGGAATACGAGCAGTACTTC

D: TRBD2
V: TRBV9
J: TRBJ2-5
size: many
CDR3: CASSRGTGGPDAGSF
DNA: TGTGCCAGCAGCCGGGGGACGGGAGGGCCGGATGCAGGTTCCTTC

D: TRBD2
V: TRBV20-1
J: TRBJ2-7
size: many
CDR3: CSAPDLAGGGSYEQYF
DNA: TGCAGTGCCCCAGACTTAGCGGGGGGAGGCTCCTACGAGCAGTACTTC

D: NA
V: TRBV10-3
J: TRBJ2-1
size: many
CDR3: CATGGEGHNEQFF
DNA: TGTGCCACAGGGGGGGAGGGCCACAATGAGCAGTTCTTC

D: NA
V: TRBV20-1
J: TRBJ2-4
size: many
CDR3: CSARDYVRDKNIQYF
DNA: TGCAGTGCTAGAGATTATGTCAGGGATAAAAACATTCAGTACTTC

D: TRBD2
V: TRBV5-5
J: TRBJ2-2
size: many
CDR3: CASSSPGGFNTGELFF
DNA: TGTGCCAGCAGCTCTCCGGGGGGGTTTAACACCGGGGAGCTGTTTTTT

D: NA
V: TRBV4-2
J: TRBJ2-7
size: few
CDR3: CASSLRDKSYEQYF
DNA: TGTGCCAGCAGCCTAAGGGACAAGAGCTACGAGCAGTACTTC

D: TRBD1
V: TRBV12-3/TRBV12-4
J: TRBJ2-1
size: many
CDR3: CASSYRQGKYNEQFF
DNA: TGTGCCAGCAGTTATCGACAGGGGAAATACAATGAGCAGTTCTTC

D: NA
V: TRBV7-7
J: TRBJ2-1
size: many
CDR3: CASSPRTATYNEQFF
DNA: TGTGCCAGCAGCCCGAGGACAGCAACCTACAATGAGCAGTTCTTC

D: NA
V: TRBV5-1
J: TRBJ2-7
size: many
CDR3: CASTPGEGFNEQYF
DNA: TGCGCCAGCACCCCCGGTGAGGGGTTCAACGAGCAGTACTTC

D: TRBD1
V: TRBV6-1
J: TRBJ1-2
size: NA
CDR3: CASSEWDRVGYTF
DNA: TGTGCCAGCAGTGAATGGGACAGGGTCGGCTACACCTTC

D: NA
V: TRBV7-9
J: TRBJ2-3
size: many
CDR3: CASSPAHTDTQYF
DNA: TGTGCCAGCAGCCCTGCACACACAGATACGCAGTATTTT

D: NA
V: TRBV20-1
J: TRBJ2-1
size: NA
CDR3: CSARALGRGQFF
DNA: TGCAGTGCTAGAGCCCTAGGGCGAGGGCAGTTCTTC